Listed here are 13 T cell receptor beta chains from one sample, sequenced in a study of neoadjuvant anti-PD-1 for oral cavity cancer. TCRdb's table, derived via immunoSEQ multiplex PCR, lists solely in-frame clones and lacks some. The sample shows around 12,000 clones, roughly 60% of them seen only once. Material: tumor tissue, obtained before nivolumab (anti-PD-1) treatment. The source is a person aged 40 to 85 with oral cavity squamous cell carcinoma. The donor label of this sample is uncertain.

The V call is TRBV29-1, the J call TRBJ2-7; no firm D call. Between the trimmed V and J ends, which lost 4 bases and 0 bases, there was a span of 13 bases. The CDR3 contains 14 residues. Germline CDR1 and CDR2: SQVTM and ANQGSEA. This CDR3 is CSVAAASVSYEQYF. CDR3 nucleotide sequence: TGCAGCGTTGCTGCAGCGTCAGTCTCCTACGAGCAGTACTTC.

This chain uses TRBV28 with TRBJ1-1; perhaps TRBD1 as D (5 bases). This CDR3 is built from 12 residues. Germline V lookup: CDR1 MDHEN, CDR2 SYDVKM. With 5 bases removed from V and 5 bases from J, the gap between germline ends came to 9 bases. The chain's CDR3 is CASSLRQTEAFF. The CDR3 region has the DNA TGTGCCAGCAGTCTTCGACAGACTGAAGCTTTCTTT.

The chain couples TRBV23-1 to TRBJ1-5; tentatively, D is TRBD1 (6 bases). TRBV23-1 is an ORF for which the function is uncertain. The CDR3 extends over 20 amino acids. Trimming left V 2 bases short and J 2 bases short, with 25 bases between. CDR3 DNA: TGCGCCAGCAGTCAACCCGAGGAGGGGGACTATTTAAACGGCAATCAGCCCCAGCATTTT. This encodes CASSQPEEGDYLNGNQPQHF.

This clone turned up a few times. This CDR3 is CASSLGVSQFF. The CDR3 DNA sequence: TGTGCCAGCAGCTTAGGGGTCAGCCAGTTCTTC. The chain links TRBV7-9 to TRBJ2-1; D ambiguous. Looked up from germline, CDR1 is SEHNR and CDR2 is FQNEAQ (reference sequence). V lost 1 base, J lost 13 bases, and 8 bases lay in between. The CDR3 has 11 residues.

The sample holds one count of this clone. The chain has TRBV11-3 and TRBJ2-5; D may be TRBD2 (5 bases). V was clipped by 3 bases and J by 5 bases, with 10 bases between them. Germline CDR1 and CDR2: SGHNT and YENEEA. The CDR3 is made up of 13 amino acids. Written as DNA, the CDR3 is TGTGCCAGCAGCTTTTCTCCGGGGGAGACCCAGTACTTC. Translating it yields CASSFSPGETQYF.

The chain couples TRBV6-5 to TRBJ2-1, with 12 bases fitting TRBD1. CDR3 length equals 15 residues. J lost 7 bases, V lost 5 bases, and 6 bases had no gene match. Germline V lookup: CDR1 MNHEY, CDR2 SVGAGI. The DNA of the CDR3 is TGTGCCAGCAGTCACGGGACAGGGGGCTGGAATGAGCAGTTCTTC. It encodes CASSHGTGGWNEQFF.

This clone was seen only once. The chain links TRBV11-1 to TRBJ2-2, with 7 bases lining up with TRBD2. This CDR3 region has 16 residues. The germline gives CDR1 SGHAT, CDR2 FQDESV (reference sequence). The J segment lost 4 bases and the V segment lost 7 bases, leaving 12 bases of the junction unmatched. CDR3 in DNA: TGTGCCAGCACCATCCCCGGGCGCGGGGGCACCGGGGAGCTGTTTTTT. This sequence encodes CASTIPGRGGTGELFF.

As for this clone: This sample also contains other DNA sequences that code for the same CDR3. The CDR3, as DNA: TGTGCCAGCAGCGTGGCTGTGTCTAGCGGGGGGGCCTTAGATACGCAGTATTTT. Residues: CASSVAVSSGGALDTQYF. This sequence joins TRBV9 and TRBJ2-3; 12 nucleotides agree with TRBD2. Per germline, CDR1 SGDLS and CDR2 YYNGEE. CDR3 length equals 18 residues. Trimming removed 2 bases from V and 5 bases from J; junction bases left unmatched: 12.

The CDR3 sequence is CASRSDRGGNYGYTF. The CDR3 nucleotides read TGTGCCAGCAGATCCGACAGGGGTGGTAACTATGGCTACACCTTC. V and J are TRBV7-9 and TRBJ1-2; 8 positions agree with TRBD1. Per germline, CDR1 SEHNR and CDR2 FQNEAQ (reference sequence). The CDR3 has 15 residues. Unmatched junction bases numbered 7, after V lost 6 bases and J lost 1 base.

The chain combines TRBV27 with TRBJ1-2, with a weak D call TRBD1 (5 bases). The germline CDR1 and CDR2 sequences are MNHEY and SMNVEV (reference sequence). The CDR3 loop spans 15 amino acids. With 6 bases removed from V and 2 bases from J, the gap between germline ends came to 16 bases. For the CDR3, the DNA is TGTGCCAGCAGAGTACAGGCTGCCCAGAACTATGGCTACACCTTC. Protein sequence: CASRVQAAQNYGYTF.

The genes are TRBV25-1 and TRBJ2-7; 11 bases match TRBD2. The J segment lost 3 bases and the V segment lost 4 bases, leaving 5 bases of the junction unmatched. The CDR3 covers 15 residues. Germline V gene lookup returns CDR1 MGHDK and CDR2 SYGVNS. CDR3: CASSGRTSGFYEQYF. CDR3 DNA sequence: TGTGCCAGCAGTGGCCGGACTAGCGGGTTCTACGAGCAGTACTTC.

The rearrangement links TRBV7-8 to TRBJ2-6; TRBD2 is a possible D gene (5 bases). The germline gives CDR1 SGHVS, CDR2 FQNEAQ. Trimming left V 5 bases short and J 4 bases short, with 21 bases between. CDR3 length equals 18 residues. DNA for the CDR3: TGTGCCAGCAGCCCTCGACACGCGACCACGGGAGGGGCCAACGTCCTGACTTTC. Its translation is CASSPRHATTGGANVLTF.

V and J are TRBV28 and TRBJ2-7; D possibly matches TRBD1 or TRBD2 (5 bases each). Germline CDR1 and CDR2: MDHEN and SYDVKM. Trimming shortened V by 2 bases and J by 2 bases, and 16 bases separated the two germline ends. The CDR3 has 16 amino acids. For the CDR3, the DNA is TGTGCCAGCAGTTTAGTCGGGGCTCCCGCCACCTACGAGCAGTACTTC. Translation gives CASSLVGAPATYEQYF.